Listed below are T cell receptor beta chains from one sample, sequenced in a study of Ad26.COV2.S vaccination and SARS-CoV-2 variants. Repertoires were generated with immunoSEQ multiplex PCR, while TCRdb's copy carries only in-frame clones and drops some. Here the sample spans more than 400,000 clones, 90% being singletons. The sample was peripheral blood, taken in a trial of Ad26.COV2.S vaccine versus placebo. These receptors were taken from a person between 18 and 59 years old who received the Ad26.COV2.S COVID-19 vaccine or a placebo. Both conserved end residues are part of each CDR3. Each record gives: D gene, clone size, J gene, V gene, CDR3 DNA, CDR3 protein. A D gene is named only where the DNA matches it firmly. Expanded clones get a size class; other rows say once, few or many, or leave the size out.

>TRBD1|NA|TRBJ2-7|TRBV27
TGTGCCAGCAGTGGACGACAGGGTTACCACGAGCAGTACTTC
CASSGRQGYHEQYF
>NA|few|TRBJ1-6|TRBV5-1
TGCGCCAGCAGCCCGGACGGATATAATTCACCCCTCCACTTT
CASSPDGYNSPLHF
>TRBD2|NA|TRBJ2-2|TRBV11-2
TGTGCCAGCAGTTTAGGGTCAGGGAGCCCCCAAGCTCTAGCGGGAGACACCGGGGAGCTGTTTTTT
CASSLGSGSPQALAGDTGELFF
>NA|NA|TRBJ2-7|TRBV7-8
TGTGCCAGCAGCTTAGACAGCTTCGGGACAACAACAGAGAAGTACTTC
CASSLDSFGTTTEKYF
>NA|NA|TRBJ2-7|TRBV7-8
TGTGCCAGCAGCTTAGCGGCGACGTACTACGAGCAGTACTTC
CASSLAATYYEQYF
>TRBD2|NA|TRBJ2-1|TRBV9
TGTGCCAGCAGCCTGAGAAGCGGGAGCTCCTACAATGAGCAGTTCTTC
CASSLRSGSSYNEQFF
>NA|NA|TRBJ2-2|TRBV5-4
TGTGCCAGCAGCTATCGGGCAGGAGTCACCGGGGAGCTGTTTTTT
CASSYRAGVTGELFF
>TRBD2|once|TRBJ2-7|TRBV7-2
TGTGCCAGCAGCCTCGGGGCTAGCGGCCCCTACGAGCAGTACTTC
CASSLGASGPYEQYF
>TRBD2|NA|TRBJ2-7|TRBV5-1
TGCGCCAGCAGCGGCGGACTAGCGGGAGCGTCCTACGAGCAGTACTTC
CASSGGLAGASYEQYF
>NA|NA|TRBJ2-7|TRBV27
TGTGCCAGCGGCATTACTAGCTCCTACGAGCAGTACTTC
CASGITSSYEQYF
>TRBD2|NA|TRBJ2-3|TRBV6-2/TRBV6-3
TGTGCCAGCACCCCCTGGGGTAGCGGGAGCCGGGTAGGCACAGATACGCAGTATTTT
CASTPWGSGSRVGTDTQYF
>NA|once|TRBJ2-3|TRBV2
TGTGCCAGCAGTGAAGGGTGGGATAGAGATACGCAGTATTTT
CASSEGWDRDTQYF